The T cell receptor (beta chain) described here comes from a study of CD8 T cells in Susac syndrome. Blood CD8+ and CD4+ T cells underwent high-throughput TCR beta sequencing. TEMRA cells were enriched by FACS, and CD4+ and CD8+ T cells were negatively isolated. CDR1 and CDR2 (germline): SGHRS, YFSETQ. The CDR3 totals 15 residues. Trimming shortened V by 0 bases and J by 0 bases, and 10 bases separated the two germline ends. General study findings and limits: By the study's own acknowledgment, its TCR sequencing and HLA analysis included relatively few individuals.

The authors reverse transcribed 0.5 to 1 ug RNA with random hexamers. In TCRdb, the immunoSEQ multiplex PCR reads were re-called with MiXCR into one record per CDR3 protein. This sample carries over 80,000 distinct CDR3 sequences, 85% to 95% of them seen once, and the ten largest clones take 0.32%. About this clonotype: Antigen unknown.

V and J are TRBV5-1 and TRBJ2-7; D remains ambiguous. This receptor was identified in a human donor in good health. The sample comprised CD8+ T cells from PBMCs. The chain's CDR3 is CASSLGYGLSYEQYF. CDR3 nucleotide sequence: TGCGCCAGCAGCTTGGGGTATGGTCTCTCCTACGAGCAGTACTTC.